The T cell receptor (beta chain) described here comes from a study of blood T cell repertoires in COVID-19. For the study at large: Sites in the United States, Italy and Spain provided acute and convalescent COVID-19 samples.

Original methodology: Cell counts per sample came from amplifying reference gene primers. The table came from immunoSEQ multiplex PCR; TCRdb's copy has only in-frame clones and leaves some out. V and J calls and clone size follow that table, whereas D and trimming were derived from the DNA. The table lists tens of thousands of clones, about 83% of them singletons. Germline values: CDR1 SQVTM, CDR2 ANQGSEA. The V end lost 2 bases, the J end lost 5 bases, and 9 bases lay between the germline ends. The CDR3 covers 12 residues. The V gene is TRBV29-1, the J gene TRBJ2-5; no definite D call. The specimen sequenced was peripheral blood. This clonotype was sampled from a human donor in a cohort sampled during active COVID-19. DNA of the CDR3: TGCAGCGTTGAATCCAGTAGCGAGACCCAGTACTTC. It is translated as CSVESSSETQYF. Full variable domain (remainder filled in from reference TRBV29-1 and TRBJ2-5): SAVISQKPSRDICQRGTSLTIQCQVDSQVTMMFWYRQQPGQSLTLIATANQGSEATYESGFVIDKFPISRPNLTFSTLTVSNMSPEDSSIYLCSVESSSETQYFGPGTRLLVL.